Each of the 7 T cell receptor beta chains below was sequenced from the same sample in a study of blood T cell repertoires in COVID-19 (TCRdb year 2020). The library was made by the immunoSEQ multiplex PCR assay. TCRdb limited this immuneACCESS table to in-frame rearrangements with V and J called. A share of clones is missing; checked studies link under half to unresolved V genes, and the rest is unexplained. The table for this sample lists about 440,000 clones; roughly 90% of them were counted only once. 4% to 5.5% of the sample is in the top ten clones. The sequenced sample was peripheral blood. The origin of the receptors is a woman aged 25 to 39 with acute or convalescent COVID-19.

This clone occurred once. The V gene is TRBV5-1, the J gene TRBJ1-1; D not resolved. Germline V gene sequence: CDR1 SGHRS, CDR2 YFSETQ. V shed 0 bases and J shed 4 bases, with 16 bases lying between them. This CDR3 has 16 amino acids. As DNA, the CDR3 is TGCGCCAGCAGCTTGGGCGGACTGTTTCGGGGCACTGAAGCTTTCTTT. It codes for CASSLGGLFRGTEAFF.

The chain combines TRBV19 with TRBJ1-1, with 8 bases matching TRBD1. Germline-derived CDR1 and CDR2 are LNHDA and SQIVND (reference sequence). The junction had 6 bases not matched to a gene; V was cut back by 5 bases and J by 7 bases. The CDR3 contains 13 residues. Written as DNA, the CDR3 is TGTGCCAGTAGTCTGACGACAGGGGTTGAAGCTTTCTTT. As protein: CASSLTTGVEAFF. Drawing the rest from reference TRBV19 and TRBJ1-1, the complete variable domain is DGGITQSPKYLFRKEGQNVTLSCEQNLNHDAMYWYRQDPGQGLRLIYYSQIVNDFQKGDIAEGYSVSREKKESFPLTVTSAQKNPTAFYLCASSLTTGVEAFFGQGTRLTVV.

The chain couples TRBV5-1 to TRBJ2-3; 8 bases are a match to TRBD2. Germline V gene sequence: CDR1 SGHRS, CDR2 YFSETQ. This CDR3 has 14 amino acids. Losses at the gene ends were 5 bases for V and 5 bases for J; bases not matched to a gene: 7. This CDR3 reads CASRPGLAVDTQYF. CDR3 nucleotide sequence: TGCGCCAGCAGACCTGGACTAGCCGTAGATACGCAGTATTTT.

The genes are TRBV15 and TRBJ2-5; perhaps TRBD2 as D (5 bases). V gave up 6 bases and J gave up 4 bases, with 15 bases separating them. The germline V gene encodes CDR1 LNHNV and CDR2 YYDKDF (reference sequence). The CDR3 has 14 amino acids. The CDR3 nucleotides are TGTGCCACCAGGCAAACCTCCGCGGGAGAGACCCAGTACTTC. Amino acid sequence: CATRQTSAGETQYF.

The V call is TRBV18, the J call TRBJ2-7, with TRBD1 matching over 11 bases. In germline, CDR1 is KGHSH, CDR2 LQKENI. Unmatched junction bases numbered 11, after V lost 5 bases and J lost 5 bases. The CDR3 is 16 residues long. This CDR3 reads CASSSQTGTGGNEQYF. The CDR3 DNA is TGTGCCAGCTCAAGCCAGACCGGGACAGGGGGGAACGAGCAGTACTTC.

V gene TRBV24-1 combines with J gene TRBJ2-7; TRBD1 matches at 12 bases. Trimming removed 9 bases from V and 7 bases from J; junction bases left unmatched: 15. The CDR3 is 16 amino acids. Per germline, CDR1 KGHDR and CDR2 SFDVKD. The CDR3 region is CATEKGTGGALEEQYF. In DNA form, the CDR3 reads TGTGCCACCGAGAAGGGGACAGGGGGCGCACTTGAGGAGCAGTACTTC.

The chain has TRBV7-2 and TRBJ2-7, with 7 bases that match TRBD2. The CDR3 is 13 amino acids. Germline CDR1 and CDR2: SGHTA and FQGNSA. The V segment lost 5 bases and the J segment 3 bases; nucleotides outside the gene matches: 4. CDR3 nucleotide sequence: TGTGCCAGCAGCCGGGGGGTCGGCTACGAGCAGTACTTC. It specifies CASSRGVGYEQYF.